This note documents a single T cell receptor (beta chain) sequence. The antigen is not known. This sample is part of a study of cytomegalovirus exposure and HLA in healthy donors. Study observations and caveats: Later, an analysis found that common viral pathogens appeared to be linked with several of the most significant clusters. HLA alleles showed associations with around 15,000 TCR beta sequences in a later analysis, at a 0.05 false discovery rate.

The germline gives CDR1 SGDLS, CDR2 YYNGEE. J gave up 4 bases and V 3 bases, and 6 bases lay outside the gene matches. This CDR3 is built from 14 residues. The PCR made use of 60 Vbeta and 13 Jbeta primers. TCRdb keeps only in-frame clones here, not all; method: immunoSEQ multiplex PCR. This sample has about 120,000 clones, with approximately 80% found just once. The donors (healthy individuals) were bone marrow donors. The clonotype originates from a man between 40 and 49 years old in good health and CMV-seronegative. Sequenced: PBMCs. V usage is TRBV9 and J usage is TRBJ2-7, with 8 bases identical to TRBD1. CDR3 in amino acids: CASSGGTGEYEQYF. The CDR3 bases are TGTGCCAGCAGCGGAGGGACAGGAGAATACGAGCAGTACTTC. The whole variable domain, remainder taken from reference TRBV9 and TRBJ2-7, is DSGVTQTPKHLITATGQRVTLRCSPRSGDLSVYWYQQSLDQGLQFLIQYYNGEERAKGNILERFSAQQFPDLHSELNLSSLELGDSALYFCASSGGTGEYEQYFGPGTRLTVT.